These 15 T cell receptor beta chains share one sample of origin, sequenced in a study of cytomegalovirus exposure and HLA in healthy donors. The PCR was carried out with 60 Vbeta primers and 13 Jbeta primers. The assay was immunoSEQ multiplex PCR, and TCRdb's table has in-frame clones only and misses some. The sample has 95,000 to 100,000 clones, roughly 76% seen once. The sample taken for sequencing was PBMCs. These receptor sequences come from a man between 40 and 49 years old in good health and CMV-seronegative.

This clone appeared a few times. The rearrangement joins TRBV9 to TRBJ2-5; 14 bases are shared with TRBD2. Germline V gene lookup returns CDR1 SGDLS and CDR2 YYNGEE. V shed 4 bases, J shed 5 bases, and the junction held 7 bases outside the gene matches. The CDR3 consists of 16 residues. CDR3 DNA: TGTGCCAGCAGCCCAGGACTAGCGGGGGGACTGGAGACCCAGTACTTC. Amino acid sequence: CASSPGLAGGLETQYF.

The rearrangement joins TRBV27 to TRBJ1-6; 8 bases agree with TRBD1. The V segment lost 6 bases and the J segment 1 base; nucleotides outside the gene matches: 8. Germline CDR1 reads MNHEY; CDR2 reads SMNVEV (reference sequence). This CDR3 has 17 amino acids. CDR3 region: CASRNTGGTSYNSPLHF. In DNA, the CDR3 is TGTGCCAGCAGGAACACAGGGGGGACATCCTATAATTCACCCCTCCACTTT.

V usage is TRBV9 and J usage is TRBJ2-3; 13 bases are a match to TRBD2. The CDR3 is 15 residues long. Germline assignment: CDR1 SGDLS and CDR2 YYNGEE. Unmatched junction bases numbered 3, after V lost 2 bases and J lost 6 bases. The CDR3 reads CASSVRLAGGDTQYF. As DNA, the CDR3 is TGTGCCAGCAGCGTCCGACTAGCGGGGGGTGATACGCAGTATTTT. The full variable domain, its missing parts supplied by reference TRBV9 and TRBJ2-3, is DSGVTQTPKHLITATGQRVTLRCSPRSGDLSVYWYQQSLDQGLQFLIQYYNGEERAKGNILERFSAQQFPDLHSELNLSSLELGDSALYFCASSVRLAGGDTQYFGPGTRLTVL.

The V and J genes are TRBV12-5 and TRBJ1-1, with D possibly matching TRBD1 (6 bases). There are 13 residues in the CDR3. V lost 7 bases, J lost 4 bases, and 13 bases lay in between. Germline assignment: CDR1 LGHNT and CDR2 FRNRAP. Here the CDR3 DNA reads TGTGCTAGTGTCTTACAGGGCAGCACTGAAGCTTTCTTT. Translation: CASVLQGSTEAFF.

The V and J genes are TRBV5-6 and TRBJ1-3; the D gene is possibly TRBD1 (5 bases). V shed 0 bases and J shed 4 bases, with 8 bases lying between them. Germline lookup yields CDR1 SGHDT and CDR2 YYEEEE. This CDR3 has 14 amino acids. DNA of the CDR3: TGTGCCAGCAGCTTGGTTGGGGCCGGAAACACCATATATTTT. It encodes CASSLVGAGNTIYF.

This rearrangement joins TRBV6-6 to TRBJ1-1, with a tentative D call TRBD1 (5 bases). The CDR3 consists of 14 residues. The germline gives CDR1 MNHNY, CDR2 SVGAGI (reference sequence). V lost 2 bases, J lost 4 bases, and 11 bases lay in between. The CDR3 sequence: CASSYTGGSTEAFF. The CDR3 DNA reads TGTGCCAGCAGTTACACGGGGGGATCCACTGAAGCTTTCTTT.

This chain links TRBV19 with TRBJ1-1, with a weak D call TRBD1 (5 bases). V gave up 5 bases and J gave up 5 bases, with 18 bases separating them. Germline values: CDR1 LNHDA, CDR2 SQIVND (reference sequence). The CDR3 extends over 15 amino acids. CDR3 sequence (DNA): TGTGCCAGTAGTTCGAACACAGGTCAGGGAACTGAAGCTTTCTTT. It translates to CASSSNTGQGTEAFF.

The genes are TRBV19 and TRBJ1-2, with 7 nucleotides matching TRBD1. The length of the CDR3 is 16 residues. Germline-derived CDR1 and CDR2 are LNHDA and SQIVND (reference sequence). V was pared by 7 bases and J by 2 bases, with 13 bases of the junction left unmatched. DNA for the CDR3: TGTGCCAGTAACCAGGTTGCAGGGGGACCAAACTATGGCTACACCTTC. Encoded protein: CASNQVAGGPNYGYTF.

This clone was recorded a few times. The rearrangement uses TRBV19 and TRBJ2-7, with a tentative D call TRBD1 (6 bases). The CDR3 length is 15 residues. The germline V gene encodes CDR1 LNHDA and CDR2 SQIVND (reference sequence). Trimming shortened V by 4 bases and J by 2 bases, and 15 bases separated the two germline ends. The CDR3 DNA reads TGTGCCAGTAGTAGTCGCAGGGGAAGCGCCTACGAGCAGTACGTC. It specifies CASSSRRGSAYEQYV.

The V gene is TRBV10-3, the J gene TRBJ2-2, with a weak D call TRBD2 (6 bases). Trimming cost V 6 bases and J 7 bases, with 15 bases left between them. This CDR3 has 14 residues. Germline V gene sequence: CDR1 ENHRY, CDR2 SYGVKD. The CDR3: CAIRPARGLGELFF. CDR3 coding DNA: TGTGCCATCAGGCCCGCGAGGGGACTCGGGGAGCTGTTTTTT.

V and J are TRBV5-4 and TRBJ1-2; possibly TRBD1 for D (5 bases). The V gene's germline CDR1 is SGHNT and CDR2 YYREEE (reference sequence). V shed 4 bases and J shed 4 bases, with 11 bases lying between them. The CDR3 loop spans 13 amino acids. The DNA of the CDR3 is TGTGCCAGCAGCCCACCGGGGGGCTATGGCTACACCTTC. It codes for CASSPPGGYGYTF.

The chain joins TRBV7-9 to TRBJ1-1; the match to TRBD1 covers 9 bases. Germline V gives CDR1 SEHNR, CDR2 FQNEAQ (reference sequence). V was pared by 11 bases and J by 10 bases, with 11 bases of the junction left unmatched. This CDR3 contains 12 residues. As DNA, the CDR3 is TGTGCCCTAACACAGGGGGCATCGGGAGCTTTCTTT. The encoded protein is CALTQGASGAFF.

The CDR3, as DNA: TGTGCCAGCAGCCAGAGCGGAGGGGTCTCTGGGGCCAACGTCCTGACTTTC. Amino acids: CASSQSGGVSGANVLTF. The chain carries TRBV4-2 and TRBJ2-6; D is perhaps TRBD2 (6 bases). V was shortened by 3 bases and J by 0 bases, with 12 bases between the two germline ends. CDR1 and CDR2 from the germline V gene are LGHNA and YNFKEQ. The CDR3 runs 17 residues.

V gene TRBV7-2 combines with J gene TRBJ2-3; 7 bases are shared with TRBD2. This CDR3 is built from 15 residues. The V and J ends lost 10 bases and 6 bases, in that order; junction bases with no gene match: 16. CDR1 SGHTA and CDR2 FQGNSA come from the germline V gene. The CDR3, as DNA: TGTGCCATCTCGACGGGACTACTGGAGGGGGATACGCAGTATTTT. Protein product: CAISTGLLEGDTQYF.

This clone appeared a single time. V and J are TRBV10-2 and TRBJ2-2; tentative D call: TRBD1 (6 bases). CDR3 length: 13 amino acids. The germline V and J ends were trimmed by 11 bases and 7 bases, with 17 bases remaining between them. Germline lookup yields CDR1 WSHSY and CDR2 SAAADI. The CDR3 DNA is TGCGCCTGCCGGGACAATGGGGACGGGGAGCTGTTTTTT. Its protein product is CACRDNGDGELFF.